The entry that follows covers one T cell receptor (beta chain) sequence. This probably arose from a read error, given a far larger clone one base away. The CDR3 has 17 residues. In germline, CDR1 is SGHVS, CDR2 FQNEAQ. The time point here: before trial treatment. First-strand cDNA relied on TRAV- and TRBV-specific primers spanning alpha and beta chains. A roughly 20-cycle PCR with a constant-region primer and V-primer adapter amplified TCRs. TCRdb independently ran MiXCR on the reads; one entry per CDR3 protein. The sample contains around 83,000 distinct CDR3 sequences, 15% to 20% of which appear only once. The sample is drawn from a study of low-dose radiotherapy and immunotherapy resistance in tumors.

Sequencing used PBMCs, obtained before treatment. The gene calls are TRBV7-8 and TRBJ2-3; 16 bases align to TRBD2. The J call may be wrong; the DNA end is better matched by TRBJ2-7. The sequence came from a male donor with prostate cancer. CDR3 protein: CASSPPGLAGGRNEQYF. The CDR3 DNA is TGTGCCAGCAGCCCCCCGGGACTAGCGGGGGGGCGCAATGAGCAGTACTTC.